This TCR beta chain was sequenced in a study of low-dose radiotherapy and immunotherapy resistance in tumors. Overall study context: Cohort 2 patients were irradiated with 1 Gy every two weeks, reaching 13 Gy over 26 weeks.

The time point is: after trial treatment. Regarding treatment: LDRT plus nivolumab, ipilimumab, low-dose cyclophosphamide and aspirin (RACIN trial). Along with nivolumab and ipilimumab, donors received aspirin, low-dose cyclophosphamide and low-dose radiotherapy. Many counts were recorded for this clonotype. Primers targeting TRAV and TRBV primed first-strand cDNA, covering alpha and beta chains. TCR amplification ran 15 to 25 PCR cycles using constant-region and V-primer adapter primers. TCRdb re-analysed the reads in MiXCR, keeping a single row per CDR3 protein. The sample records 39,000 or so distinct CDR3 sequences, about a fifth being singletons. The CDR3 sequence is 13 residues long. The germline V and J ends were trimmed by 3 bases and 4 bases, with 13 bases remaining between them. Germline CDR1 and CDR2: SQVTM and ANQGSEA.

The receptor was derived from a female donor with ovarian cancer. This chain links TRBV29-1 with TRBJ2-7, with D possibly TRBD1 on 5 matching bases. The input for sequencing was PBMCs, taken after low-dose radiotherapy plus immunotherapy. The CDR3 region is CSVELTEEYEQYF. The CDR3 bases are TGCAGCGTTGAGCTGACAGAGGAATACGAGCAGTACTTC.